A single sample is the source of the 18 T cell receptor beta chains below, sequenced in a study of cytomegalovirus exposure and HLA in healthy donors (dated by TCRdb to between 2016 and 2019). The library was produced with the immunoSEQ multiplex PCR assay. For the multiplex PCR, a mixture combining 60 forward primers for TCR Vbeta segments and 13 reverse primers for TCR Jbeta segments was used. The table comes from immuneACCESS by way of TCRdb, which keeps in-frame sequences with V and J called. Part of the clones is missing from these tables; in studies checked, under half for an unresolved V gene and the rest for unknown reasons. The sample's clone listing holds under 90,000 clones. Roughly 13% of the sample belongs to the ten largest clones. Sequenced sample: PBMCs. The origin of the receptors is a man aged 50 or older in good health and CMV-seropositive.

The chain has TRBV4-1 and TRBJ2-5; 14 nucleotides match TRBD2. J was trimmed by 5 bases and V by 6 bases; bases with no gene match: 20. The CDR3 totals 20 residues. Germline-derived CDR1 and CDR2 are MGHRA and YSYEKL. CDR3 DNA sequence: TGCGCCAGCAGTTTTAGACTAGCGGGGGGGCTGGGGGGATCGGGGGAGACCCAGTACTTC. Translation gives CASSFRLAGGLGGSGETQYF.

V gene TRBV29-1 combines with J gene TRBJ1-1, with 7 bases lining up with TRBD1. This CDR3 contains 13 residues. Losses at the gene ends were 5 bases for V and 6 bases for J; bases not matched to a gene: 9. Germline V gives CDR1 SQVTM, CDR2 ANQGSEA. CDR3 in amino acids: CSVPTGVQAEAFF. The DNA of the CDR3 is TGCAGCGTTCCTACAGGGGTCCAAGCTGAAGCTTTCTTT.

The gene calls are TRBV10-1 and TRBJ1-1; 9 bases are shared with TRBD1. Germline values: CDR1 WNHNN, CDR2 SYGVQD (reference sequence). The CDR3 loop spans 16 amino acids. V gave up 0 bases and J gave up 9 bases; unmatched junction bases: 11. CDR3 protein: CASSESTGTGRDKAFF. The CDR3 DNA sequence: TGCGCCAGCAGTGAGTCGACCGGGACAGGGAGAGATAAAGCTTTCTTT.

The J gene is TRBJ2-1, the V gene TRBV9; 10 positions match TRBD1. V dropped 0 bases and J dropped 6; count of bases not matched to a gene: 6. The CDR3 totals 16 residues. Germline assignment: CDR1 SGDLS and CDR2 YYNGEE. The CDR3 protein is CASSVARTGGRNEQFF. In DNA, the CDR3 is TGTGCCAGCAGCGTAGCTAGGACAGGGGGACGCAATGAGCAGTTCTTC.

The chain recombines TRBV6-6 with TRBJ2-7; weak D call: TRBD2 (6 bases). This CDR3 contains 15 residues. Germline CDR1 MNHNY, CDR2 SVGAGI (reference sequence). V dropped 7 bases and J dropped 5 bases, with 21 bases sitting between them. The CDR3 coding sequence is TGTGCCAGCACCCTACGAGGACGGGAGTTCGACGAGCAGTACTTC. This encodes CASTLRGREFDEQYF.

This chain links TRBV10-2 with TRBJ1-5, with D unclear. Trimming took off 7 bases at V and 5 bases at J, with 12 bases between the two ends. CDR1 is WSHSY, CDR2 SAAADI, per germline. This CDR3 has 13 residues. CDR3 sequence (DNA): TGCGCCAGCACCCCGTTACTTGATCAGCCCCAGCATTTT. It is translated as CASTPLLDQPQHF.

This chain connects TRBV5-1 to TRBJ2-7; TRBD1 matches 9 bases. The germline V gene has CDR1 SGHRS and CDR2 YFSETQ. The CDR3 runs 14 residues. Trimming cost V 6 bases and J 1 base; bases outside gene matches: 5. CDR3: CASTSGTGSYEQYF. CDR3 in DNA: TGCGCCAGCACCTCCGGGACAGGGTCCTACGAGCAGTACTTC.

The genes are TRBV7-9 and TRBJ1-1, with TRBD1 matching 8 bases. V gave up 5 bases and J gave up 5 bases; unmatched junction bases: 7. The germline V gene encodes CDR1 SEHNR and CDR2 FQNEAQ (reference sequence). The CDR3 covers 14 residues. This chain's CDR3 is CASSLITGGTEAFF. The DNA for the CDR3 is TGTGCCAGCAGCCTAATTACAGGGGGAACTGAAGCTTTCTTT.

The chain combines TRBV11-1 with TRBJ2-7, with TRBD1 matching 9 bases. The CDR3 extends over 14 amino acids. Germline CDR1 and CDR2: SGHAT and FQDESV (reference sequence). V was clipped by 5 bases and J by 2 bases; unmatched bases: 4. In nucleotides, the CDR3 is TGTGCCAGCAGCCCCGGGACAGGGCCCTACGAGCAGTACGTC. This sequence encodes CASSPGTGPYEQYV.

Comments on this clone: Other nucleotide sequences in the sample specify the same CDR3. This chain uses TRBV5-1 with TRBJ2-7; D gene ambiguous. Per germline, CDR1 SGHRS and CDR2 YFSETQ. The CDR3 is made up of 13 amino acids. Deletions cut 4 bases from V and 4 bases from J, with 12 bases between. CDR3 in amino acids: CASSQPDGYEQYF. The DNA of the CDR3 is TGCGCCAGCAGCCAGCCCGACGGGTACGAGCAGTACTTC.

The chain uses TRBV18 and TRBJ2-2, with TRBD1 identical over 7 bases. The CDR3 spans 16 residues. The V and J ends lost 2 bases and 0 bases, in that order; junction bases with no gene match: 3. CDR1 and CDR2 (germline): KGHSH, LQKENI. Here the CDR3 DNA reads TGTGCCAGCTCACCAGAGGGGACAGCGAACACCGGGGAGCTGTTTTTT. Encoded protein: CASSPEGTANTGELFF.

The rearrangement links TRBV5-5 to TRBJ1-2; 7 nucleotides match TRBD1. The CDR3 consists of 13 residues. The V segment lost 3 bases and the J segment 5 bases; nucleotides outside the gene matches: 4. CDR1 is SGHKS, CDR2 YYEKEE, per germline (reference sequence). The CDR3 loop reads CASSSGTAYGYTF. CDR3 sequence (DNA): TGTGCCAGCAGCTCCGGGACAGCTTATGGCTACACCTTC.

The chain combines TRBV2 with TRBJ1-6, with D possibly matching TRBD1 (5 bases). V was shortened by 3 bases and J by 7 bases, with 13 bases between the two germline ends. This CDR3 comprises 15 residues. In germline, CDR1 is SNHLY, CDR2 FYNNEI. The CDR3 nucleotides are TGTGCCAGCAGTGAGGGGCCAGGCCTAAATTCACCCCTCCACTTT. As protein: CASSEGPGLNSPLHF.

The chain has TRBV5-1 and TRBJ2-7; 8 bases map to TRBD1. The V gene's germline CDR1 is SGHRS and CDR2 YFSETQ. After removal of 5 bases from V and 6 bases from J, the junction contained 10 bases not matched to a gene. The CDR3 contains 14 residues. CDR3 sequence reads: CASSPGQGRGEQYV. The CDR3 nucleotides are TGCGCCAGCAGTCCTGGACAGGGACGGGGCGAGCAGTACGTC.

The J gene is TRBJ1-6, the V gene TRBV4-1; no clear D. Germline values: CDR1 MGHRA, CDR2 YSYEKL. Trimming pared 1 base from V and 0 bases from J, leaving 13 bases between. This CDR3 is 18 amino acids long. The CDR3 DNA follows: TGCGCCAGCAGCCAAGTGGGCAGGCCCAACTCCTATAATTCACCCCTCCACTTT. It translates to CASSQVGRPNSYNSPLHF.

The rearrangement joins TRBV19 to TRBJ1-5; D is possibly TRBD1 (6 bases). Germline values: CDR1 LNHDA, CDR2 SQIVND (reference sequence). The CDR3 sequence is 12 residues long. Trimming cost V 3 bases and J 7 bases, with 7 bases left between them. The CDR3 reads CASSIQGQPQHF. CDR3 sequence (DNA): TGTGCCAGTAGTATCCAGGGGCAGCCCCAGCATTTT.

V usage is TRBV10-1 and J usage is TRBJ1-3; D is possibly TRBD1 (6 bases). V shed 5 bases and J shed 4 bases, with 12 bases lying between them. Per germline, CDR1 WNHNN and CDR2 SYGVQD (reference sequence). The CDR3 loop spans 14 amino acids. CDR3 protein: CASSPGHSGNTIYF. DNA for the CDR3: TGCGCCAGCAGTCCGGGACACTCGGGAAACACCATATATTTT.

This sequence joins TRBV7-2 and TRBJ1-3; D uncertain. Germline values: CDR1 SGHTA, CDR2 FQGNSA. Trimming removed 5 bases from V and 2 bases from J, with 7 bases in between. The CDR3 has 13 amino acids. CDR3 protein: CASSPAPGNTIYF. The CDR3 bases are TGTGCCAGCAGCCCAGCGCCTGGAAACACCATATATTTT.